This TCR beta chain was retrieved from a study of PD-1 blockade in classical Hodgkin lymphoma (dated by TCRdb to 2019 to 2021). General notes on the study: Nivolumab dosing was 3 mg/kg intravenously every 2 weeks, continuing until either disease progression or unacceptable toxicity. The study used CyTOF and TCR beta sequencing to define a peripheral blood immune signature of response to PD-1 blockade in classical Hodgkin lymphoma.

Genomic DNA was extracted with the Qiagen DNeasy kit from unsorted PBMCs and from negatively selected CD4+ and CD8+ fractions. TCR beta CDR3 regions were subjected to amplification by immunoSEQ multiplex PCR with primers that anneal to V and J segments. Amplification bias was minimized using a synthetic immune receptor repertoire, and residual bias was removed computationally after sequencing. In the source study's methods: Custom Python scripts were used to quantify repertoire diversity as the Shannon entropy index. The unsorted, CD4+ and CD8+ repertoires were each analyzed separately, with the exception of combined analyses, where CD4+ and CD8+ sequences were merged in silico. A clone was considered expanded if an increase in frequency of at least 2-fold after treatment relative to C1D1 was found, and a pseudocount of 0.5 was applied to clones undetected at baseline. Singleton clones were defined as clones with 0 or 1 copy at C1D1, and non-singleton clones were defined as clones with 2 or more copies. By matching protein sequences in sorted samples from the same patient, clones expanded in unsorted samples were annotated as CD4+, CD8+ or unknown. Wilcoxon tests on paired samples were used to test diversity changes from C1D1 to C4D1. What TCRdb holds here is the immuneACCESS table cut down to in-frame rearrangements. Part of the clones is not present; checked against another copy, under half of the missing clones reflect an unresolved V gene, and the others are unexplained. That table is the source of V, J and clone size, and D and trimming were worked out from the DNA. The sample includes about 21,000 clones, with around 76% observed a single time. The ten largest account for roughly 20% of the sample.

On this clone: It has no known antigen specificity. No clone much larger than this one lies a single base away; base qualities are absent.

Study-wide conclusions, independent of this receptor: A significant rise by C4D1 was seen in CD4+ but not CD8+ TCR diversity (p=0.0027 vs p=0.16), with the rise being most apparent in complete responders (p=0.02). Patients starting nivolumab less than 1 year after ASCT had lower diversity and were excluded from later analyses to avoid confounding by immune reconstitution. Baseline TCR diversity was reported as lower in newly diagnosed patients than in healthy donors, and lower still in relapsed/refractory patients. Trial patients with a complete response had baseline diversity similar to that of newly diagnosed patients, while partial responders and progressors had significantly lower diversity. The study covered only a single clinical trial cohort, and the causes of the repertoire differences, possibly disease activity or prior therapy, were still not defined.

The time point label, read with the paper, signifies: cycle 4 day 1 (C4D1), after five to seven weeks of nivolumab. All trial patients had relapsed after autologous stem cell transplantation, with cohorts A, B and C differing in prior brentuximab vedotin exposure. The trial cohort comprised around 60 patients with relapsed/refractory classical Hodgkin lymphoma whose best overall responses were complete response, partial response or progressive disease. In the multi-cohort phase II CheckMate 205 trial, trial patients received single-agent nivolumab. An independent review committee assessed best overall response by applying the 2007 International Working Group response criteria. Trial PBMCs were collected immediately before nivolumab initiation (C1D1) and during therapy at cycle 2 day 1 and cycle 4 day 1. Peripheral blood was collected in 8 mL Vacutainer Cell Preparation Tubes, from which PBMCs were isolated by centrifugation and then cryopreserved.

The TCR sequence derives from a human donor with classical Hodgkin lymphoma. The specimen was peripheral blood mononuclear cells (PBMCs), collected before the fourth cycle of nivolumab.

The DNA sequence reads TGTGCCAGCAGACTAAGTATTGGGAACACTGAAGCTTTCTTT. Its product reads: CASRLSIGNTEAFF. The chain links TRBV2 with TRBJ1-1; the D gene assignment is ambiguous. The CDR3 holds 14 amino acids from the cysteine to the phenylalanine. Left in the record is the CDR3 DNA by itself, 42 bases read in frame from the first base. V is pared back by 6 bases and J by 1 base, with 12 bases lying between the germline termini. The germline V gene supplies CDR1 SNHLY and CDR2 FYNNEI.